The entry below gives a single T cell receptor beta chain sequence along with its context. Its antigen is not known. This specimen belongs to a study of Tregs in tolerant kidney transplant recipients. Overall study: The nonmyeloablative bone marrow transplants came from related graft donors, with transient mixed chimerism. Findings of the study overall: Some patients' samples used different primers over time, so nucleotide sequences weren't comparable.

Method: immunoSEQ multiplex PCR; TCRdb's copy keeps in-frame clones and lacks some. Among approximately 93,000 clones listed, 93% were seen once. CD4+CD25+CD127- Tregs, CD4+CD25- non-Tregs, CD4 and CD8 cells were sorted. The starting material was CD4+ T cells from blood, obtained before the transplant. The TCR sequence derives from a human donor who received a combined kidney and bone marrow transplant.

This chain's CDR3 is CASSLVQGVAYGYTF. As DNA, the CDR3 is TGTGCCAGCAGCTTGGTACAGGGGGTGGCCTATGGCTACACCTTC. The chain has TRBV5-6 and TRBJ1-2; TRBD1 matches at 8 bases. V shed 0 bases, J shed 4 bases, and the junction held 5 bases outside the gene matches. The V gene's germline CDR1 is SGHDT and CDR2 YYEEEE. The CDR3 covers 15 residues.